The rows below give T cell receptor beta chains drawn from one sample of a study of T-cell reconstitution after alpha-beta-depleted transplantation in children. TCRdb re-analysed the PCR reads in MiXCR, keeping a single row per CDR3 protein. Seen here are around 30,000 distinct CDR3 sequences, under 7.5% observed once, and the top ten hold over 20%. Sequences were derived from peripheral blood, sampled 60 days after TCRalphabeta/CD19-depleted stem cell transplant. These receptors were taken from a child under two years old who had a stem cell transplant for acute myeloid leukemia, so the T cells may come from the graft donor. Both conserved end residues are part of each CDR3. D genes are given only for firm matches. Clone sizes are given selectively: once, few, many, or a class where the clone is expanded.

cdr3_length d_call j_call v_call clone_size cdr3_aa cdr3_nt
16 - TRBJ2-5 TRBV3-1 many CASSHRGALSQETQYF TGTGCCAGCAGCCACCGAGGGGCTTTAAGCCAAGAGACCCAGTACTTC
11 - TRBJ1-1 TRBV16 many CASSPNTEAFF TGTGCCAGCAGCCCGAACACTGAAGCTTTCTTT
17 - TRBJ2-1 TRBV24-1 many CATSDLKGGGAINEQFF TGTGCCACCAGTGATTTGAAGGGTGGGGGAGCCATCAATGAGCAGTTCTTC
11 - TRBJ2-7 TRBV11-2 many CASSAFSEQYF TGTGCCAGCAGCGCCTTCTCCGAGCAGTACTTC
13 TRBD1 TRBJ2-7 TRBV5-4 many CASNRDSPYEQYF TGTGCCAGCAACCGGGACAGTCCCTACGAGCAGTACTTC
14 TRBD2 TRBJ2-1 TRBV7-9 few CASSPPGEGNEQFF TGTGCCAGCAGCCCCCCTGGGGAGGGGAATGAGCAGTTCTTC
15 - TRBJ1-6 TRBV4-3 many CASSHGHRENSPLHF TGCGCCAGCAGCCACGGACACAGGGAAAATTCACCCCTCCACTTT
14 TRBD1 TRBJ1-5 TRBV7-9 many CASSTGQGAVWQHF TGTGCCAGCAGCACGGGACAGGGGGCCGTTTGGCAGCATTTT
14 - TRBJ2-7 TRBV7-9 many CASSLVGRAEEQYF TGTGCCAGCAGCTTAGTTGGCAGGGCTGAAGAGCAGTACTTC
13 - TRBJ1-1 TRBV15 - CATSRDLQGSAFF TGTGCCACCAGCAGAGACCTACAGGGATCAGCTTTCTTT
14 - TRBJ2-5 TRBV4-3 many CASSQAKAIETQYF TGCGCCAGCAGCCAAGCTAAGGCTATCGAGACCCAGTACTTC
12 - TRBJ1-1 TRBV6-1 many CASSVGSPEAFF TGTGCCAGCAGTGTTGGGAGCCCTGAAGCTTTCTTT
13 TRBD2 TRBJ2-1 TRBV7-6 many CASSLRLAGKQFF TGTGCCAGCAGCTTACGACTAGCGGGGAAGCAGTTCTTC
13 - TRBJ2-1 TRBV29-1 many CSVERRSYNEQFF TGCAGCGTTGAGCGCCGTTCCTACAATGAGCAGTTCTTC
13 - TRBJ2-1 TRBV25-1 many CASSAGIGNEQFF TGTGCCAGCAGTGCGGGGATCGGGAATGAGCAGTTCTTC
14 TRBD1 TRBJ1-3 TRBV15 many CATSTDRAGNTIYF TGTGCCACCAGCACAGACAGGGCTGGAAACACCATATATTTT
15 - TRBJ2-2 TRBV5-1 many CASSLWGQNTGELFF TGCGCCAGCAGCTTGTGGGGACAAAACACCGGGGAGCTGTTTTTT
18 TRBD2 TRBJ2-1 TRBV6-2/TRBV6-3 many CASTRVLAGGPPYNEQFF TGTGCCAGCACCCGAGTATTAGCGGGAGGGCCACCCTACAATGAGCAGTTCTTC
19 - TRBJ2-7 TRBV5-1 many CASSPYIKFVSIGEVEQYF TGCGCCAGCAGCCCTTACATCAAATTTGTTTCCATTGGGGAGGTCGAGCAGTACTTC
14 - TRBJ1-2 TRBV30 - CAWTRGRDYYGYTF TGTGCCTGGACCCGAGGTAGGGACTACTATGGCTACACCTTC
16 TRBD2 TRBJ2-1 TRBV13 many CASSLGGAGVYNEQFF TGTGCCAGCAGCTTAGGAGGAGCGGGGGTGTACAATGAGCAGTTCTTC
15 - TRBJ2-7 TRBV4-3 many CASSHLSNGSYEQYF TGCGCCAGCAGCCATTTGTCAAACGGTTCCTACGAGCAGTACTTC
14 - TRBJ2-6 TRBV28 - CATFPFSGANVLTF TGTGCCACCTTCCCCTTCTCTGGGGCCAACGTCCTGACTTTC
12 TRBD1 TRBJ1-5 TRBV28 many CASRDRGMPQHF TGTGCCAGCAGGGACAGGGGGATGCCCCAGCATTTT